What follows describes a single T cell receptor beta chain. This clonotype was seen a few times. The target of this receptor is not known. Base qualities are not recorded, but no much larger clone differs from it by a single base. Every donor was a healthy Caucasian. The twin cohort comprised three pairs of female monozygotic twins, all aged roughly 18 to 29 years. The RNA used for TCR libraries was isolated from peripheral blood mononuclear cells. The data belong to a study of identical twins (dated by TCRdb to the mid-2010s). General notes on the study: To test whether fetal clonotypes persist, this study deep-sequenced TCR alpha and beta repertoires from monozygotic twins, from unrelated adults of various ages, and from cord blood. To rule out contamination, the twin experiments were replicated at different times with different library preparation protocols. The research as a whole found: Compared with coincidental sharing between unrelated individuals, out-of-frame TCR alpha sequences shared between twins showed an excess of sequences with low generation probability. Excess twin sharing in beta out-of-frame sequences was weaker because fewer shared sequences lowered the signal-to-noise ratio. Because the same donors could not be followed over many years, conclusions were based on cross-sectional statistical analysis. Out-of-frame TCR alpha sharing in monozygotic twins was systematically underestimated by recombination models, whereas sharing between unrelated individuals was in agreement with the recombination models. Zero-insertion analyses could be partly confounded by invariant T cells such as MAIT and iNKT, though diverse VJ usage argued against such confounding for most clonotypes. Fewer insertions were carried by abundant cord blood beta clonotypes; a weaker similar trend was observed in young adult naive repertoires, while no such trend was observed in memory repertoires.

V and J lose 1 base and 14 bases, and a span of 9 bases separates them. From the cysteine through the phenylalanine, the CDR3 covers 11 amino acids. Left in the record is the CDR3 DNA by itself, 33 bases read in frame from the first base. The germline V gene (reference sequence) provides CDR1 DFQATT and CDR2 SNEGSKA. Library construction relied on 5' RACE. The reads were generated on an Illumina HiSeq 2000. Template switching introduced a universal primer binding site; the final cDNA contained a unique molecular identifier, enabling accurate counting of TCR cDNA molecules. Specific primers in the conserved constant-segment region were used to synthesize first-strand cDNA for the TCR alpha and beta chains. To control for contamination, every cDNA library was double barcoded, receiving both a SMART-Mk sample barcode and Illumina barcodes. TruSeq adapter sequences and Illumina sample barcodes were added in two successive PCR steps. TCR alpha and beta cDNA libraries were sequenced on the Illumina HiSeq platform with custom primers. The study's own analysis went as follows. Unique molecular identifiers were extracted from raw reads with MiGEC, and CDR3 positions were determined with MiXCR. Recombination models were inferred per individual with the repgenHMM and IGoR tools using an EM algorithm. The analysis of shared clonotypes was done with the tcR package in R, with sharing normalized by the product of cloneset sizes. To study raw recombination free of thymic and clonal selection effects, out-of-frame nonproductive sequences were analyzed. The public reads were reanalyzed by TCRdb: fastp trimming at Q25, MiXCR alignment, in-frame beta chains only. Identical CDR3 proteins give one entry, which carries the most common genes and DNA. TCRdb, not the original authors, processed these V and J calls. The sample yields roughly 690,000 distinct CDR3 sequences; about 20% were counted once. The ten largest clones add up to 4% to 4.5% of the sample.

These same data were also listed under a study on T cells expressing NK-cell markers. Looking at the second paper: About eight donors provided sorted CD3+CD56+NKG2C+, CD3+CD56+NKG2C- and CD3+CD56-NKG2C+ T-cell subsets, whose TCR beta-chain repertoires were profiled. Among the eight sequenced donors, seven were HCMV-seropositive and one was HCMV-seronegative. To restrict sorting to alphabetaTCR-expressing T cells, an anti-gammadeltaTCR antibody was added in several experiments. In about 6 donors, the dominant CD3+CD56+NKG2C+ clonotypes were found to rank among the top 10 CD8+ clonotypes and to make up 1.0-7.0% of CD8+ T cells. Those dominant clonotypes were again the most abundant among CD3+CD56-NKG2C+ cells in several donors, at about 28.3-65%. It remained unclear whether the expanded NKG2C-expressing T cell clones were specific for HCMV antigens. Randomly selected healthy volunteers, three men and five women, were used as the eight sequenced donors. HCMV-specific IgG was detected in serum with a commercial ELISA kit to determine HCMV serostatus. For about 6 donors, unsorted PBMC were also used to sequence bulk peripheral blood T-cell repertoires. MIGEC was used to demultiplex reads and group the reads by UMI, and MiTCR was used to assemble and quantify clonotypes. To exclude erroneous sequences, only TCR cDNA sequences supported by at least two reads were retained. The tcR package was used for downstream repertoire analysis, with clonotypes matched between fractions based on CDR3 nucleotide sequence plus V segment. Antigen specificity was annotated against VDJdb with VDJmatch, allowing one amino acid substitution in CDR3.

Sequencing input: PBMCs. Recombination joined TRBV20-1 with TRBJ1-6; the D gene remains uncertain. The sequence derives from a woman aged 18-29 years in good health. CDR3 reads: CSARAAMTLHF. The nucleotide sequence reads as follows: TGCAGTGCTAGAGCTGCGATGACCCTCCACTTT.